The TCR beta chain under discussion was sequenced for a study of OX40 agonist ivuxolimab in advanced cancers. Study information: A male proportion of under 90% was recorded, with mean age roughly 62 years and range roughly 20 to 90.

As for this clone: Its specificity is not known.

TCRdb's table, derived via immunoSEQ multiplex PCR, lists solely in-frame clones and lacks some. The sample holds around 61,000 clones, around 83% seen once. Findings and caveats of the study: At 0.1 to 3.0 mg/kg, CD4+ and CD8+ blood T cells expanded clonally by week 6. There were, on average, more expanded clones in CD8+ T cells than in CD4+.

This CDR3 comprises 11 residues. Germline V gives CDR1 MNHNS, CDR2 SASEGT. Trimming cost V 8 bases and J 8 bases, with 10 bases left between them. This sequence was found in an adult with an advanced solid tumor such as melanoma, head and neck, liver or kidney cancer. The chain combines TRBV6-1 with TRBJ2-1; TRBD2 might be the D (6 bases). The sample in question was CD4+ or CD8+ T cells sorted from blood, obtained in a trial of the OX40 agonist ivuxolimab. The CDR3 loop is CASVRRDEQFF. The CDR3 bases are TGTGCCAGCGTTCGGAGGGATGAGCAGTTCTTC.